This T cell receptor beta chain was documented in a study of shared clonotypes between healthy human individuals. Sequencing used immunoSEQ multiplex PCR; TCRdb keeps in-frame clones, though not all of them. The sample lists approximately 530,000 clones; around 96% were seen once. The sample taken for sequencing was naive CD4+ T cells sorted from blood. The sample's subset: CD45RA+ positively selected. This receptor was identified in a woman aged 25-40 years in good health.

The CDR3 protein is CSAGQTRTSGRSGTDTQYF. The CDR3 DNA reads as TGCAGCGCCGGCCAAACCCGGACTAGCGGGAGGAGTGGTACAGATACGCAGTATTTT. The chain carries TRBV29-1 and TRBJ2-3; TRBD2 agrees at 14 bases. CDR1 is SQVTM and CDR2 is ANQGSEA in the germline V gene. There are 19 residues in the CDR3. Trimming removed 7 bases from V and 3 bases from J; junction bases left unmatched: 18.